This T cell receptor (beta chain) was profiled in a study of T cells after yellow fever vaccination. The germline CDR1 and CDR2 sequences are SNHLY and FYNNEI. The CDR3 is 13 amino acids. V dropped 8 bases and J dropped 2 bases, with 13 bases sitting between them. Study results and caveats: Peaking on day 5 versus 15, the secondary response was faster but weaker. There was a small share of clonotypes that showed up in both the CD4 and CD8 compartments.

Comment on this clonotype: Its antigen is unidentified.

TCRdb independently ran MiXCR on the 5' RACE reads; one entry per CDR3 protein. The sample holds some 560,000 distinct CDR3 sequences; around 21% are singletons and the top ten take 14%. Sequenced material: PBMCs, taken 15 days after the yellow fever booster vaccination. This receptor was taken from a man aged 30-40 years who received the YFV17D yellow fever vaccine. The chain joins TRBV2 to TRBJ2-7; D perhaps matches TRBD2 (6 bases). The CDR3 spells CASRAGAAYEQYF. The DNA of the CDR3 is TGTGCCAGCCGAGCGGGCGCCGCCTACGAGCAGTACTTC.